These T cell receptor beta chains were read from a single sample in a study of cytomegalovirus exposure and HLA in healthy donors. The assay was immunoSEQ multiplex PCR, and TCRdb's table has in-frame clones only and misses some. Among roughly 120,000 clones, 75% to 85% were seen once, and the ten largest hold under 3%. The source material was PBMCs. These receptors originate from a man aged 25 to 40 in good health and CMV-seronegative. Both conserved end residues are part of each CDR3. D genes are given only for firm matches. Clone size appears in some rows only: once, few, many, or a class for an expanded clone.

D gene | J gene | clone size | V gene | CDR3 DNA | CDR3 protein
. | TRBJ2-6 | . | TRBV18 | TGTGCCAGCTCACCACTGGAGGGCGGCACTTCTGGGGCCAACGTCCTGACTTTC | CASSPLEGGTSGANVLTF
. | TRBJ2-4 | . | TRBV7-9 | TGTGCCAGCAGCCCCCCACCACTAGCCAAAAACATTCAGTACTTC | CASSPPPLAKNIQYF
. | TRBJ2-1 | few | TRBV5-1 | TGCGCCAGCAGCTTAGTCGGAGCAATGAATGAGCAGTTCTTC | CASSLVGAMNEQFF
. | TRBJ2-7 | . | TRBV27 | TGTGCCAGCAGTTTAGGACTACCCCTGTACGAGCAGTACTTC | CASSLGLPLYEQYF
TRBD1 | TRBJ2-7 | . | TRBV6-5 | TGTGCCAGCAGACGACAGGGGGCGGACGAGCAGTACTTC | CASRRQGADEQYF
TRBD1 | TRBJ2-7 | . | TRBV6-5 | TGTGCCAGCAGTTACTCAGGGGGCGCCTTGAGGGAGCAGTACTTC | CASSYSGGALREQYF
TRBD1 | TRBJ2-7 | . | TRBV11-2 | TGTGCCAGCAGCTTAGGGGGCCCGGGGACAGGGCTCCACGAGCAGTACTTC | CASSLGGPGTGLHEQYF
TRBD1 | TRBJ1-1 | . | TRBV9 | TGTGCCAGCAGCGCCTACCGAGTCCCGGGACAGGGGGCGAACACTGAAGCTTTCTTT | CASSAYRVPGQGANTEAFF
. | TRBJ2-7 | . | TRBV15 | TGTGCCACCAGCAGAGAGCAGGGAAACTACGAGCAGTACTTC | CATSREQGNYEQYF
TRBD1 | TRBJ1-3 | . | TRBV15 | TGTGCCACCAGCAGAGATTTACAGGGGTCCAACACCATATATTTT | CATSRDLQGSNTIYF
. | TRBJ1-4 | few | TRBV7-9 | TGTGCCAGCAGCTTAGGGACGGGATTTGATGAAAAACTGTTTTTT | CASSLGTGFDEKLFF
TRBD2 | TRBJ2-7 | . | TRBV4-3 | TGCGCCAGCAGCCAAGGCCGAGGGGCGGGAGTGTACGAGCAGTACTTC | CASSQGRGAGVYEQYF
. | TRBJ1-5 | . | TRBV28 | TGTGCCAGCACAACAGGCAATCAGCCCCAGCATTTT | CASTTGNQPQHF
TRBD2 | TRBJ2-7 | . | TRBV29-1 | TGCAGCGTTGAATCCGGGAGGGCCGAGCAGTACTTC | CSVESGRAEQYF
TRBD1 | TRBJ2-5 | . | TRBV5-6 | TGTGCCAGCAGCTTGCGCAGGGGGCAAGTTCAAGAGACCCAGTACTTC | CASSLRRGQVQETQYF
. | TRBJ2-7 | . | TRBV18 | TGTGCCAGCTCAGCAACAGGGAGTGGCGAGCAGTACTTC | CASSATGSGEQYF
. | TRBJ2-3 | . | TRBV6-5 | TGTGCCAGCAGTTACTCCGACTCTGGTACGCAGTATTTT | CASSYSDSGTQYF
. | TRBJ2-5 | few | TRBV29-1 | TGCAGCGTTGTCGGGGGAATAGAGACCCAGTACTTC | CSVVGGIETQYF
TRBD1 | TRBJ1-1 | . | TRBV7-9 | TGTGCCAGCAGGAAAACACCGGACAGGGGTGAGACTGAAGCTTTCTTT | CASRKTPDRGETEAFF
. | TRBJ1-4 | . | TRBV27 | TGTGCCAGCACCCCTACAGGGCCAACTAATGAAAAACTGTTTTTT | CASTPTGPTNEKLFF
. | TRBJ1-1 | . | TRBV27 | TGTGCCAGCAGTTTACAGGAAAACACTGAAGCTTTCTTT | CASSLQENTEAFF
. | TRBJ2-3 | . | TRBV27 | TGTGCCAGCAGTTTAGTTAGCGGTAGCACAGATACGCAGTATTTT | CASSLVSGSTDTQYF
. | TRBJ2-7 | . | TRBV5-1 | TGCGCCAGCAGCTTGGAAAGCCAACGCACGTACGAGCAGTACTTC | CASSLESQRTYEQYF